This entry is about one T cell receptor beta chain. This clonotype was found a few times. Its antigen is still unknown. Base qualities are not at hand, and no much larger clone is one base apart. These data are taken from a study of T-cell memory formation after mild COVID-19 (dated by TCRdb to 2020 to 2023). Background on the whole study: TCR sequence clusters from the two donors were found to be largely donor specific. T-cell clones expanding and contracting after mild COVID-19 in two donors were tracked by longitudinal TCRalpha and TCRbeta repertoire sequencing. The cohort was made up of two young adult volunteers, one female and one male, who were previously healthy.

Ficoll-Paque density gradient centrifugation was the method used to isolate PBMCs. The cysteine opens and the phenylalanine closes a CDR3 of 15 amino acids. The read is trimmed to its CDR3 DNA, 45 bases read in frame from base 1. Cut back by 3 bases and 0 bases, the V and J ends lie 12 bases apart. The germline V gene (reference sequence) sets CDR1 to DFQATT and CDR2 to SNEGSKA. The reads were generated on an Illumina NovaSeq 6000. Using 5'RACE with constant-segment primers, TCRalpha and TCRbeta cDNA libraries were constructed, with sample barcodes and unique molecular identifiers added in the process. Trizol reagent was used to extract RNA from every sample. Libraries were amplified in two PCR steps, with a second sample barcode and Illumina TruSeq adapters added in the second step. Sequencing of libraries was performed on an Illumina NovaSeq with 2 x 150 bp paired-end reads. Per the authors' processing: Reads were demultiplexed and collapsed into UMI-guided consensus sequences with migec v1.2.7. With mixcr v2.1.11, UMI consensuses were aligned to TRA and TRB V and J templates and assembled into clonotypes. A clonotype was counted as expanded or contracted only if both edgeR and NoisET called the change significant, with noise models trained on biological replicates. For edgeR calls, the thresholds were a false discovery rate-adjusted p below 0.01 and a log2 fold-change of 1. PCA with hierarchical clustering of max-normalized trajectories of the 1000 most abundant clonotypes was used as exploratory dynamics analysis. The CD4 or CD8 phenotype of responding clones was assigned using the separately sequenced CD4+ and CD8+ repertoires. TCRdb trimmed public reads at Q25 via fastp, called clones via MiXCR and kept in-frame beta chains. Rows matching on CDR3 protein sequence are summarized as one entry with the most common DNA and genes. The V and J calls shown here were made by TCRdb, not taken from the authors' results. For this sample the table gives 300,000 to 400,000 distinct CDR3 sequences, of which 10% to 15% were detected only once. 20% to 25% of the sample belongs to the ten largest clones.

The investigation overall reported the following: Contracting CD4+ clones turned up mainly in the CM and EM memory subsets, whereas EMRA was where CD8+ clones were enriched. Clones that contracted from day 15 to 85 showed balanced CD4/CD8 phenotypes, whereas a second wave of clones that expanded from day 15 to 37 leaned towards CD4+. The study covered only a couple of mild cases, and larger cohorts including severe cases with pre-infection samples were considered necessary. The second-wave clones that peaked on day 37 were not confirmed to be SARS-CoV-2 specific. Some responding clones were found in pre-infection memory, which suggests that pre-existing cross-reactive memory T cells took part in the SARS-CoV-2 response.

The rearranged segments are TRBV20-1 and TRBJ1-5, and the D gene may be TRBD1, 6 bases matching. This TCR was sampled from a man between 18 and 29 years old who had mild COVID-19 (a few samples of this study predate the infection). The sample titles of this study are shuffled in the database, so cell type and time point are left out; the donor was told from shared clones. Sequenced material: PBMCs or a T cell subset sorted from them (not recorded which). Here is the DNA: TGCAGTGCTAGGGGACACGGGGGTAGCAATCAGCCCCAGCATTTT. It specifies CSARGHGGSNQPQHF.